This entry features one TCR beta chain sequence. Its recognized antigen is unknown. Base quality data are lacking; no much larger clone is found one base away. The library was generated by multiplex PCR. The listed sequencing device is Illumina HiSeq 4000. To build TCR beta libraries, CDR3 regions were amplified by Arm-PCR using iRepertoire HTBI primers. Before sequencing, the PCR products went through gel purification. The original pipeline was this. Gene usage analysis of CDR3 amino acid clonotypes relied on the roughly 67 TRBV and more than twelve TRBJ segments identified across samples. Filtered high-quality paired reads were merged into contigs using COPE and FqMerger. BLAST was used to align contigs to the IMGT TRBV, TRBD and TRBJ reference genes, and CDR3 was defined following IMGT. Clonotypes above 0.1% frequency were classified as highly expanded clones. Repertoire diversity was measured by Shannon entropy, and V-J evenness by the Gini coefficient. Public clonotypes were defined as clonotypes shared by more than one individual. TCRdb ran its own pipeline on the public reads, namely fastp trimming at Q25 and MiXCR clone calling, and kept in-frame beta chains. CDR3 protein duplicates are merged, each entry listing the most common genes and DNA. Here the V and J calls rest on TCRdb's processing, not on the authors' analysis. The table for this sample lists 310,000 or so distinct CDR3 sequences; around 20% of them were counted only once. The ten largest make up roughly 29% of the sample.

Inclusive of the bounding cysteine and phenylalanine, the CDR3 is 13 residues long. CDR3 DNA only is kept here, 39 bases in frame from base 1. Trimming removed 4 bases from V and 10 bases from J, leaving 11 bases between the germline ends. CDR1 LGHDT and CDR2 YNNKEL are derived from the germline V gene (reference sequence). The data derive from a study of regulatory T cells in long-lasting Graves disease (dated by TCRdb to the early 2020s). With respect to the entire study: Persistent Graves' disease was defined as antithyroid drug treatment for over 5 years with persistently positive TSH receptor autoantibodies. Persistent Graves' disease patients in the clinical cohort had taken antithyroid drugs for roughly ten years on average. The study was conducted in China and was registered as a clinical trial. Patients with persistent Graves' disease were compared with patients with newly diagnosed Graves' disease using TCR sequencing and RNA sequencing of peripheral blood. TCR sequencing covered some 13 persistent and approximately 20 newly diagnosed Graves' disease patients, some 35 samples in total.

Overall results and qualifications from the work: Persistent patients shared more public clonotypes among themselves (fewer than 3,000) than newly diagnosed patients did (approximately 970). The small sample size was acknowledged by the authors as a limitation that may reduce accuracy. Compared with newly diagnosed patients, patients with persistent Graves' disease had lower TCR Shannon entropy and fewer highly expanded clones, which suggests clonal expansion. Because the primary lesion, thyroid tissue, could not be accessed, the study looked at peripheral blood alone. Sequencing and analysis were limited to the TCR beta chain. Persistent disease showed preferential use of TRBV28, TRBJ1-2 and TRBJ2-5, whereas newly diagnosed disease favored TRBV20-1 and TRBJ2-1.

The meaning of the sample's time point label: persistent/refractory GD, antithyroid drugs over 5 years with positive TRAb. RNA was extracted from PBMCs in TRIzol for both TCR sequencing and RNA sequencing. The diagnosis of Graves' disease was made according to American Thyroid Association guidelines. Patients for the study were recruited at an endocrinology department in Xi'an, China. Each patient gave approximately 9 milliliters of peripheral blood, collected in an EDTA anticoagulant tube. Ficoll Paque Plus density gradient separation was used to isolate PBMCs, and no further T cell sorting was performed. An Agilent 2100 Bioanalyzer and agarose gel were used to check RNA quality, and a NanoDrop 2000 was used to measure RNA concentration.

This chain is built from TRBV3-1 and TRBJ1-6; the D gene cannot be resolved reliably. The origin of this receptor is a female donor with Graves disease. The sequenced sample was peripheral blood mononuclear cells (PBMCs), obtained when the disease was refractory, from a patient treated with antithyroid drugs. The CDR3 amino acid sequence is: CASSPLSGSPLHF. Here is the DNA: TGTGCCAGCAGCCCCCTCTCGGGATCACCCCTCCACTTT.